A selection of T cell receptor beta chains follows, all from one sample in a study of cytomegalovirus exposure and HLA in healthy donors. Here immunoSEQ multiplex PCR was the method, and the copy in TCRdb shows in-frame clones only, minus some. The sample has roughly 200,000 clones; around 83% are singletons. Sequencing was done on a sample of PBMCs. The receptors were gathered from a man aged 50 to 59 in good health and CMV-seronegative. The conserved cysteine and the conserved F or W are not part of the CDR3 here. The order of the fields is D gene, clone size, J gene, V gene, CDR3 protein. The D gene is left open where the match is weak. Expanded clones get a size class; other rows say once, few or many, or leave the size out.

-	-	TRBJ1-1	TRBV28	ASTRLGGEAF
-	-	TRBJ1-2	TRBV7-8	ASSLYLDSGGYT
-	-	TRBJ2-6	TRBV18	ASSPSSSSGANVLT
TRBD1	few	TRBJ2-1	TRBV7-3	ASSREGQYNEQF
-	-	TRBJ2-2	TRBV7-2	ASSFGGRNTGELF
-	-	TRBJ1-1	TRBV20-1	SPHTEAF
-	-	TRBJ2-1	TRBV29-1	SVEMVRYNEQF
-	once	TRBJ2-1	TRBV21-1	ASSKALARSYNEQF
TRBD1	-	TRBJ2-2	TRBV9	ASSIKQGANTGELF
-	few	TRBJ2-7	TRBV7-9	ASSFGTPIYEQY
TRBD1	-	TRBJ2-2	TRBV5-4	ASSFGQGWSGELF
TRBD1	-	TRBJ2-7	TRBV19	ASSNRTGDYEQY
TRBD1	few	TRBJ1-2	TRBV7-9	ASSLAAAGGNYGYT
TRBD2	-	TRBJ2-5	TRBV2	ASRPRGAGTTQETQY
-	-	TRBJ2-5	TRBV7-2	ASSPRGGWQETQY
-	-	TRBJ2-5	TRBV7-2	ASSLAGAQATQY
-	-	TRBJ2-2	TRBV4-3	ASSQDGAPTGELF
TRBD2	-	TRBJ2-1	TRBV9	ASSPEGGRASEQF
-	-	TRBJ1-2	TRBV28	ASRTTGRENGYT
-	-	TRBJ1-1	TRBV5-1	ASSPTAVNTEAF
-	-	TRBJ2-5	TRBV7-9	ASSIEPETQY
-	-	TRBJ2-5	TRBV5-6	ASSLSRETQY
TRBD2	-	TRBJ2-2	TRBV15	ATRGGGAATGELF
-	-	TRBJ1-2	TRBV25-1	ASRGENYGYT
TRBD1	-	TRBJ1-1	TRBV11-3	ASASVTGAQAF
-	-	TRBJ2-3	TRBV4-2	ASRADSTDTQY
TRBD1	-	TRBJ2-1	TRBV4-3	ASSQLTGILGNEQF
-	-	TRBJ1-6	TRBV9	ASSVAPRVDSPLH